Below are 30 T cell receptor beta chains sequenced from a single sample in a study of shared clonotypes between healthy human individuals. Clones were read by immunoSEQ multiplex PCR, and TCRdb kept only the in-frame ones, dropping some. This table has about 610,000 clones, about 95% appearing once. Naive-designated CD8 cells lacked CD45RO, were positively enriched for CCR7, and omitted terminally differentiated effector memory CD45RA+ cells. Material: naive CD8+ T cells sorted from blood. These receptors all come from a woman aged 25 to 39 in good health.

The rearrangement joins TRBV2 to TRBJ1-1, with D unclear. Trimming took 5 bases from V and 5 from J, leaving 18 bases between them. Germline V CDR1 and CDR2: SNHLY, FYNNEI. The CDR3 runs to 15 residues. In DNA, the CDR3 is TGTGCCAGCAGTCAGAGTTACTCTATGGGGACTGAAGCTTTCTTT. This gives the protein CASSQSYSMGTEAFF.

The V gene is TRBV11-2, the J gene TRBJ2-7; 9 bases align to TRBD2. Germline CDR1 reads SGHAT; CDR2 reads FQNNGV. V was pared by 5 bases and J by 2 bases, with 7 bases of the junction left unmatched. The CDR3 consists of 15 residues. For the CDR3, the DNA is TGTGCCAGCAGCGTCTCGGCGGGAGGGACCTACGAGCAGTACTTC. Translated: CASSVSAGGTYEQYF. Drawing the rest from reference TRBV11-2 and TRBJ2-7, the complete variable domain is EAGVAQSPRYKIIEKRQSVAFWCNPISGHATLYWYQQILGQGPKLLIQFQNNGVVDDSQLPKDRFSAERLKGVDSTLKIQPAKLEDSAVYLCASSVSAGGTYEQYFGPGTRLTVT.

V gene TRBV14 combines with J gene TRBJ1-1, with TRBD1 matching 9 bases. The germline V gene encodes CDR1 SGHDN and CDR2 FVKESK. The V and J ends lost 2 bases and 0 bases, in that order; junction bases with no gene match: 7. The CDR3 consists of 17 residues. CDR3 protein: CASSQYRGPLMNTEAFF. In DNA form, the CDR3 reads TGTGCCAGCAGCCAATACAGGGGGCCCCTCATGAACACTGAAGCTTTCTTT.

The chain carries TRBV28 and TRBJ2-7, with D perhaps TRBD2 (6 bases). Germline CDR1 MDHEN, CDR2 SYDVKM. The CDR3 totals 16 residues. Between the trimmed V and J ends, which lost 4 bases and 0 bases, there was a span of 16 bases. The CDR3 DNA is TGTGCCAGCAGTTCCGTCGTACGGGAGAACTCCTACGAGCAGTACTTC. Protein product: CASSSVVRENSYEQYF.

The chain recombines TRBV27 with TRBJ2-1; 9 bases are shared with TRBD1. V shed 7 bases, J shed 7 bases, and the junction held 5 bases outside the gene matches. Germline-derived CDR1 and CDR2 are MNHEY and SMNVEV (reference sequence). CDR3 length: 13 amino acids. DNA for the CDR3: TGTGCCAGCACCTCCGGGACAGGGAATGAGCAGTTCTTC. This sequence encodes CASTSGTGNEQFF.

The chain links TRBV9 to TRBJ1-2; TRBD1 is a possible D gene (5 bases). The CDR3 spans 13 residues. V was shortened by 4 bases and J by 0 bases, with 7 bases between the two germline ends. Germline V gene sequence: CDR1 SGDLS, CDR2 YYNGEE. CDR3 DNA sequence: TGTGCCAGCAGCACGGACACTAACTATGGCTACACCTTC. Translated: CASSTDTNYGYTF.

The chain employs TRBV6-5 and TRBJ1-1; 9 nucleotides align to TRBD1. The length of the CDR3 is 14 residues. V dropped 4 bases and J dropped 4; count of bases not matched to a gene: 4. The V gene's germline CDR1 is MNHEY and CDR2 SVGAGI. The CDR3 sequence: CASSSGTGSTEAFF. DNA for the CDR3: TGTGCCAGCAGTTCCGGGACAGGGAGCACTGAAGCTTTCTTT.

V gene TRBV2 combines with J gene TRBJ2-1, with 7 positions matching TRBD1. Germline lookup yields CDR1 SNHLY and CDR2 FYNNEI. Losses at the gene ends were 6 bases for V and 7 bases for J; bases not matched to a gene: 3. The CDR3 has 12 residues. The CDR3 sequence is CASSPQGNEQFF. The CDR3 DNA sequence: TGTGCCAGCAGCCCACAGGGGAATGAGCAGTTCTTC.

Concerning this clone: This sample includes further DNA sequences coding for the same CDR3. The chain combines TRBV4-1 with TRBJ2-2; D remains ambiguous. The length of the CDR3 is 16 residues. Germline V gene lookup returns CDR1 MGHRA and CDR2 YSYEKL. Deletions cut 1 base from V and 1 base from J, with 10 bases between. CDR3 bases: TGCGCCAGCAGCCAAGTCGCCGGATTGAACACCGGGGAGCTGTTTTTT. Encoded protein: CASSQVAGLNTGELFF.

Points on this clone: Other DNA sequences in the sample encode the same CDR3. V usage is TRBV5-6 and J usage is TRBJ2-7, with D possibly TRBD1 on 6 matching bases. This CDR3 has 14 residues. The ends were cut back, 3 bases at V and 3 bases at J, with 13 bases in the middle. Germline V lookup: CDR1 SGHDT, CDR2 YYEEEE. The CDR3 DNA is TGTGCCAGCAGCTGGGGAACAGGGAGCTACGAGCAGTACTTC. Its protein is CASSWGTGSYEQYF. Full variable domain (missing parts from reference TRBV5-6 and TRBJ2-7): DAGVTQSPTHLIKTRGQQVTLRCSPKSGHDTVSWYQQALGQGPQFIFQYYEEEERQRGNFPDRFSGHQFPNYSSELNVNALLLGDSALYLCASSWGTGSYEQYFGPGTRLTVT.

V usage is TRBV11-2 and J usage is TRBJ2-1; the D is unclear. The CDR3 contains 13 residues. Trimming removed 5 bases at V and 7 bases at J, with 12 bases between. Germline lookup yields CDR1 SGHAT and CDR2 FQNNGV. CDR3 sequence (DNA): TGTGCCAGCAGCGACAACCCGCGGAATGAGCAGTTCTTC. As protein: CASSDNPRNEQFF. Based on the CDR3 plus reference TRBV11-2 and TRBJ2-1, the full variable domain is EAGVAQSPRYKIIEKRQSVAFWCNPISGHATLYWYQQILGQGPKLLIQFQNNGVVDDSQLPKDRFSAERLKGVDSTLKIQPAKLEDSAVYLCASSDNPRNEQFFGPGTRLTVL.

The rearrangement links TRBV13 to TRBJ1-1; unclear D gene. CDR3 length equals 13 residues. In germline, CDR1 is PRHDT, CDR2 FYEKMQ (reference sequence). V lost 8 bases and J lost 0, with 10 bases in between. CDR3 DNA: TGTGCCAGCGTCAGGTTTCTGAACACTGAAGCTTTCTTT. Translation gives CASVRFLNTEAFF.

This clone was observed once. The V and J genes are TRBV2 and TRBJ2-7, with 8 bases identical to TRBD2. The germline gives CDR1 SNHLY, CDR2 FYNNEI. The CDR3 covers 16 residues. J was trimmed by 5 bases and V by 0 bases; bases with no gene match: 9. The CDR3 DNA sequence: TGTGCCAGCAGTGAAGCGGTCGACCGGGGGGGGGACGAGCAGTACTTC. Translating it yields CASSEAVDRGGDEQYF.

The chain couples TRBV27 to TRBJ2-1; 8 nucleotides align to TRBD2. This CDR3 has 13 residues. Germline CDR1 and CDR2: MNHEY and SMNVEV (reference sequence). V gave up 5 bases and J gave up 6 bases; unmatched junction bases: 3. Written as DNA, the CDR3 is TGTGCCAGCAGTAGCGGGGGCCCCAATGAGCAGTTCTTC. Residues: CASSSGGPNEQFF.

This clone showed up just once. Other DNA sequences in this sample translate to the same CDR3. The chain is built from TRBV7-9 and TRBJ2-7, with 8 nucleotides matching TRBD2. V trimming: 5 bases; J trimming: 2 bases; junction bases outside the gene matches: 2. The CDR3 consists of 13 residues. The germline CDR1 and CDR2 sequences are SEHNR and FQNEAQ (reference sequence). CDR3 sequence: CASSPGGPYEQYF. The CDR3 DNA sequence: TGTGCCAGCAGCCCGGGGGGGCCCTACGAGCAGTACTTC.

This sequence joins TRBV4-1 and TRBJ2-7, with TRBD1 matching over 7 bases. V was clipped by 3 bases and J by 2 bases; unmatched bases: 4. The CDR3 loop spans 14 amino acids. Germline CDR1 reads MGHRA; CDR2 reads YSYEKL. The CDR3 spells CASSHRDSTYEQYF. The CDR3 DNA is TGCGCCAGCAGCCATCGGGACAGTACCTACGAGCAGTACTTC.

The chain uses TRBV7-9 and TRBJ2-7; TRBD2 matches 8 bases. The V segment lost 1 base and the J segment 3 bases; nucleotides outside the gene matches: 11. CDR3 size: 17 residues. Germline V gives CDR1 SEHNR, CDR2 FQNEAQ (reference sequence). In nucleotides, the CDR3 is TGTGCCAGCAGCTTAGGCCTTCCGGGAGGGCCCAACTACGAGCAGTACTTC. It is translated as CASSLGLPGGPNYEQYF.

The genes are TRBV19 and TRBJ2-2, with 7 nucleotides matching TRBD2. The CDR3 spans 17 residues. The ends lost 8 bases at V and 2 bases at J; junction bases unmatched: 14. The germline V gene has CDR1 LNHDA and CDR2 SQIVND (reference sequence). The CDR3 sequence: CASQSAWGTTNTGELFF. The CDR3 region has the DNA TGTGCCAGTCAAAGCGCGTGGGGGACTACAAACACCGGGGAGCTGTTTTTT.

This sequence joins TRBV4-1 and TRBJ2-1; 7 bases map to TRBD2. Germline CDR1 and CDR2: MGHRA and YSYEKL. Losses at the gene ends were 2 bases for V and 7 bases for J; bases not matched to a gene: 11. The CDR3 sequence is 16 residues long. CDR3 protein: CASSQSTRFGGNEQFF. Written as DNA, the CDR3 is TGCGCCAGCAGCCAATCGACCAGGTTCGGGGGGAATGAGCAGTTCTTC.

This clone was observed a single time. The chain employs TRBV4-1 and TRBJ2-7, with D perhaps matching TRBD1 (5 bases). V lost 3 bases and J lost 6, with 6 bases in between. Germline loops: CDR1 MGHRA, CDR2 YSYEKL. CDR3 size: 11 residues. The CDR3 is CASSHQGEQYF. CDR3 in DNA: TGCGCCAGCAGCCACCAGGGCGAGCAGTACTTC.

V is TRBV30 and J is TRBJ1-2; D is undetermined. V lost 0 bases, J lost 3 bases, and 11 bases lay in between. CDR3 length equals 14 residues. CDR1 is GTSNPN, CDR2 SVGIG, per germline (reference sequence). The chain's CDR3 is CAWSVNIQDYGYTF. The CDR3 nucleotides read TGTGCCTGGAGTGTAAATATTCAGGACTATGGCTACACCTTC. The whole variable domain, remainder taken from reference TRBV30 and TRBJ1-2, is SQTIHQWPATLVQPVGSPLSLECTVEGTSNPNLYWYRQAAGRGLQLLFYSVGIGQISSEVPQNLSASRPQDRQFILSSKKLLLSDSGFYLCAWSVNIQDYGYTFGSGTRLTVV.

The chain combines TRBV5-1 with TRBJ2-7; 7 bases match TRBD1. V lost 4 bases, J lost 4 bases, and 14 bases stayed unmatched. Germline loops: CDR1 SGHRS, CDR2 YFSETQ. The CDR3 spans 16 residues. The CDR3 sequence: CASSTQTGTLGYEQYF. The CDR3 DNA reads TGCGCCAGCAGCACACAGACAGGGACCCTCGGATACGAGCAGTACTTC.

The chain uses TRBV19 and TRBJ1-1; D is unclear. The CDR3 covers 15 residues. Germline values: CDR1 LNHDA, CDR2 SQIVND (reference sequence). V was pared by 3 bases and J by 4 bases, with 15 bases between. The chain's CDR3 is CASSIRFPGSTEAFF. The CDR3, as DNA: TGTGCCAGTAGTATCCGATTTCCGGGGAGCACTGAAGCTTTCTTT.

This clone has a single count. The rearrangement uses TRBV19 and TRBJ2-1, with TRBD1 matching over 7 bases. The CDR3 runs to 16 residues. With 5 bases clipped from V and 4 bases from J, the junction kept 11 bases outside the gene matches. The germline CDR1 and CDR2 sequences are LNHDA and SQIVND (reference sequence). As DNA, the CDR3 is TGTGCCAGTAGTCAGAGAACCGGGACAGTATACAATGAGCAGTTCTTC. Its translation: CASSQRTGTVYNEQFF.

About this clone: This specimen includes other DNA sequences encoding the same CDR3. The chain has TRBV27 and TRBJ1-5; D is possibly TRBD1 (5 bases). The V gene's germline CDR1 is MNHEY and CDR2 SMNVEV (reference sequence). There are 14 residues in the CDR3. V gave up 4 bases and J gave up 0 bases, with 7 bases separating them. This CDR3 is CASSSGDSNQPQHF. The CDR3 DNA is TGTGCCAGCAGTTCGGGGGATAGCAATCAGCCCCAGCATTTT.

The chain links TRBV28 to TRBJ1-2; D is uncertain. The CDR3 has 15 amino acids. CDR1 and CDR2 (germline): MDHEN, SYDVKM. Trimming cost V 6 bases and J 3 bases, with 17 bases left between them. CDR3 bases: TGTGCCAGCAGCTCCGGTTATGGAAAGGACTATGGCTACACCTTC. Translated: CASSSGYGKDYGYTF.

The chain has TRBV19 and TRBJ2-2; D is perhaps TRBD1 (7 bases). CDR3 length equals 18 residues. The germline V gene has CDR1 LNHDA and CDR2 SQIVND (reference sequence). Trimming pared 6 bases from V and 5 bases from J, leaving 25 bases between. The CDR3 region has the DNA TGTGCCAGTAGCCGACCTAATTCCCGATCAGGGGGGACCGGGGAGCTGTTTTTT. Its translation is CASSRPNSRSGGTGELFF.

The chain joins TRBV30 to TRBJ2-3; 8 nucleotides match TRBD2. After removal of 0 bases from V and 5 bases from J, the junction contained 7 bases not matched to a gene. The CDR3 runs to 15 residues. Germline V gene data show CDR1 as GTSNPN and CDR2 as SVGIG (reference sequence). In DNA form, the CDR3 reads TGTGCCTGGAGTGTCAAGCGGGAGAATGGAGATACGCAGTATTTT. It translates to CAWSVKRENGDTQYF.

This chain uses TRBV10-1 with TRBJ1-3, with D tentatively TRBD1 (6 bases). The CDR3 loop spans 15 amino acids. The germline V gene encodes CDR1 WNHNN and CDR2 SYGVQD (reference sequence). V lost 5 bases, J lost 2 bases, and 13 bases lay in between. DNA of the CDR3: TGCGCCAGCAGTCCGACCGGGACACCTGGAAACACCATATATTTT. It specifies CASSPTGTPGNTIYF.

The gene calls are TRBV5-6 and TRBJ2-7, with D perhaps matching TRBD1 (7 bases). V was pared by 4 bases and J by 0 bases, with 17 bases between. CDR1 SGHDT and CDR2 YYEEEE come from the germline V gene. This CDR3 is 16 amino acids long. The CDR3: CASSGGTVGASYEQYF. CDR3 nucleotide sequence: TGTGCCAGCAGCGGCGGGACAGTCGGGGCCTCCTACGAGCAGTACTTC.